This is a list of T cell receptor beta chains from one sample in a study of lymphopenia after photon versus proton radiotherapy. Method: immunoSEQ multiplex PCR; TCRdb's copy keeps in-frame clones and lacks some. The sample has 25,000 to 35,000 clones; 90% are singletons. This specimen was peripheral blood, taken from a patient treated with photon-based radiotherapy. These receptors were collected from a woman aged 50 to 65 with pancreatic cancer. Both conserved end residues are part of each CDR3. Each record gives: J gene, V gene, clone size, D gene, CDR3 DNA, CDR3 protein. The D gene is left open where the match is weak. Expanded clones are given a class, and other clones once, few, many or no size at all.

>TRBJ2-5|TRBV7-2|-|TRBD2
TGTGCCAGCAGCCCCTGGACTAGCGGGAGTGGAGAGACCCAGTACTTC
CASSPWTSGSGETQYF
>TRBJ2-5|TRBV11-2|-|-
TGTGCCAGCAGCTATGTCAAACAGGCCTCACGGAAAGAGACCCAGTACTTC
CASSYVKQASRKETQYF
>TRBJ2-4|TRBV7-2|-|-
TGTGCCAGCAGCCCGGGACTAGCCAAAAACATTCAGTACTTC
CASSPGLAKNIQYF
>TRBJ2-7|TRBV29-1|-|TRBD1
TGCAGCGCCTCGGGGGCGGACAGGGGGGCAGTTAACGAGCAGTACTTC
CSASGADRGAVNEQYF
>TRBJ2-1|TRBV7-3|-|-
TGTGCCAGCAGCTTAGATACTTACAATGAGCAGTTCTTC
CASSLDTYNEQFF
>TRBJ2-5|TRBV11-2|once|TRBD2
TGTGCCAGCAGCTTAATTGACGTAGCGGGAGGCGGGGAGACCCAGTACTTC
CASSLIDVAGGGETQYF
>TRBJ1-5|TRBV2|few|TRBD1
TGTGCCAGCAGCGAAGGGGACAGGGGCAATCAGCCCCAGCATTTT
CASSEGDRGNQPQHF
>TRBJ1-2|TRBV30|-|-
TGTGCCTGGGAGAGGGCAGGTGGCTATGGCTACACCTTC
CAWERAGGYGYTF
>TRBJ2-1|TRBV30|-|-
TGTGCCTGGGCGACAGGCCCAAAGGTCGATGAGCAGTTCTTC
CAWATGPKVDEQFF
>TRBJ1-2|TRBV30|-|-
TGTGCCTGGAGTGCCAATACCGGCTACACCTTC
CAWSANTGYTF
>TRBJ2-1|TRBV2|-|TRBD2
TGTGCCAGCAGCCCCTCGGGACTAGCGGCCGTCTCCTACAATGAGCAGTTCTTC
CASSPSGLAAVSYNEQFF
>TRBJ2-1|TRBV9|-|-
TGTGCCAGCAGCAGGCGGTACCAAGCCGATGAGCAGTTCTTC
CASSRRYQADEQFF
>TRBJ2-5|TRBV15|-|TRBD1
TGTGCCACCAGCGGACAGGGGGAGACCCAGTACTTC
CATSGQGETQYF
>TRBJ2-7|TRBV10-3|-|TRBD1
TGTGCCATCAGCACAGGGGCCGTGGCCTACGAGCAGTACTTC
CAISTGAVAYEQYF
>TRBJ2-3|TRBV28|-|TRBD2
TGTGCCAGCAGTTCTGGGACTAGCCCTATTGATGGGGATACGCAGTATTTT
CASSSGTSPIDGDTQYF
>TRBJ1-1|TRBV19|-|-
TGTGCCAGTACTCCTCATGTGGGCACTGAAGCTTTCTTT
CASTPHVGTEAFF